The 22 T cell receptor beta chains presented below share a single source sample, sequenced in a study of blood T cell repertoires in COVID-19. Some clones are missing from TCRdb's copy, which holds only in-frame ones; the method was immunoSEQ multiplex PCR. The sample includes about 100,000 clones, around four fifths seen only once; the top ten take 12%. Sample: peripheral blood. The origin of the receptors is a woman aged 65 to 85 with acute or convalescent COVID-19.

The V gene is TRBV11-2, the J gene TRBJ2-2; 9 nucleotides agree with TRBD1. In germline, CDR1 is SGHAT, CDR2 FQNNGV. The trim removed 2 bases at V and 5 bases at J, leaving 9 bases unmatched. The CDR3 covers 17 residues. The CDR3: CASSLKVGQGATGELFF. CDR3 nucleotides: TGTGCCAGCAGCTTAAAAGTGGGACAGGGTGCGACCGGGGAGCTGTTTTTT.

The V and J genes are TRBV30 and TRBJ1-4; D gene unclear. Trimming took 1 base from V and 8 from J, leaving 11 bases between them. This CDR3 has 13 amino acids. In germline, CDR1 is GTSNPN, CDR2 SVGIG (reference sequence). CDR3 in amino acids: CAWSASAREKLFF. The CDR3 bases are TGTGCCTGGAGTGCGTCAGCGAGGGAAAAACTGTTTTTT.

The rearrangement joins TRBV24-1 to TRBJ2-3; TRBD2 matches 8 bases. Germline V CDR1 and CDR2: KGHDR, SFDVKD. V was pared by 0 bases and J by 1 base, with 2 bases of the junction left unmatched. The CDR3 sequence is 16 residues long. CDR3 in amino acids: CATSDLERGRTDTQYF. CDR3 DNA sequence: TGTGCCACCAGTGATTTGGAGCGGGGGCGCACAGATACGCAGTATTTT.

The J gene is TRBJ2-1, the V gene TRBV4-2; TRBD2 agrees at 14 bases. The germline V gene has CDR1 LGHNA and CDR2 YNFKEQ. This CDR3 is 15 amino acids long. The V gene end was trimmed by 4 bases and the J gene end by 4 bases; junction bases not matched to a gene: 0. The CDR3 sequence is CASSRTSGGYNEQFF. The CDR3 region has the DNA TGTGCCAGCAGCCGGACTAGCGGGGGGTACAATGAGCAGTTCTTC.

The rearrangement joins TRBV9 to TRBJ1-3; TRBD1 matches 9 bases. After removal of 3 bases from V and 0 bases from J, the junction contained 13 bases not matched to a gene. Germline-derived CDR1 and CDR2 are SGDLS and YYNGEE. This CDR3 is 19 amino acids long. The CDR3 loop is CASSGSIWTGVDSGNTIYF. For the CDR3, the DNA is TGTGCCAGCAGCGGATCAATCTGGACAGGGGTCGACTCTGGAAACACCATATATTTT. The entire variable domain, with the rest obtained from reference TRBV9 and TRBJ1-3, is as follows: DSGVTQTPKHLITATGQRVTLRCSPRSGDLSVYWYQQSLDQGLQFLIQYYNGEERAKGNILERFSAQQFPDLHSELNLSSLELGDSALYFCASSGSIWTGVDSGNTIYFGEGSWLTVV.

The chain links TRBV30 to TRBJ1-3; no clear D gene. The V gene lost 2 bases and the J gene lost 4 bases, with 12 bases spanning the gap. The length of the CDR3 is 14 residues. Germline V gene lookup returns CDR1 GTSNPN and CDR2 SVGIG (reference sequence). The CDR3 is CAWSSERRGNTIYF. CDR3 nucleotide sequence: TGTGCCTGGAGTTCGGAGAGGAGGGGAAACACCATATATTTT. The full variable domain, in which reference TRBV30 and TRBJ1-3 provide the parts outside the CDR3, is SQTIHQWPATLVQPVGSPLSLECTVEGTSNPNLYWYRQAAGRGLQLLFYSVGIGQISSEVPQNLSASRPQDRQFILSSKKLLLSDSGFYLCAWSSERRGNTIYFGEGSWLTVV.

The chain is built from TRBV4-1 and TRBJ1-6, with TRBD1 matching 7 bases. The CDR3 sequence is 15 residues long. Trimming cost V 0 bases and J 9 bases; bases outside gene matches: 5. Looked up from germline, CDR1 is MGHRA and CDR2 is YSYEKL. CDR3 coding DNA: TGCGCCAGCAGCCAAGATAACAGGGGCTTTTCACCCCTCCACTTT. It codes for CASSQDNRGFSPLHF.

CDR3 nucleotides: TGTGCCAGTAGGCTACAGGGGGCGGGGAACACTGAAGCTTTCTTT. Translated: CASRLQGAGNTEAFF. The J gene is TRBJ1-1, the V gene TRBV19, with 9 nucleotides matching TRBD1. With V trimmed by 6 bases and J by 1 base, 6 bases remained unmatched. CDR3 size: 15 residues. Per germline, CDR1 LNHDA and CDR2 SQIVND (reference sequence).

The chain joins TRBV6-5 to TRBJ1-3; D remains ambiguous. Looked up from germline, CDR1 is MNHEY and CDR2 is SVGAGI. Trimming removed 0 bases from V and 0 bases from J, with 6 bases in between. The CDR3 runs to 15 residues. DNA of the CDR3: TGTGCCAGCAGTTACTCTCCGTACTCTGGAAACACCATATATTTT. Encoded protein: CASSYSPYSGNTIYF.

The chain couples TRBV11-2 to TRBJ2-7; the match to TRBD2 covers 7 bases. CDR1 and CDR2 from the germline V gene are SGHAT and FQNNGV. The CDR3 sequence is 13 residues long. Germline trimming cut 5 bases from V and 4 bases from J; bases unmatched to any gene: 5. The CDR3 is CASSPLGGYEQYF. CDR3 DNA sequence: TGTGCCAGCAGCCCCCTGGGGGGGTACGAGCAGTACTTC.

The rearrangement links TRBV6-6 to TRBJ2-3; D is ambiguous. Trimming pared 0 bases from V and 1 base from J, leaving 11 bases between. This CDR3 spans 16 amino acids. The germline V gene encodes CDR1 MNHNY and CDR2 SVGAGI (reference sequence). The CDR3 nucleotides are TGTGCCAGCAGTTACTCCCACGCTCGCGGCACAGATACGCAGTATTTT. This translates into CASSYSHARGTDTQYF.

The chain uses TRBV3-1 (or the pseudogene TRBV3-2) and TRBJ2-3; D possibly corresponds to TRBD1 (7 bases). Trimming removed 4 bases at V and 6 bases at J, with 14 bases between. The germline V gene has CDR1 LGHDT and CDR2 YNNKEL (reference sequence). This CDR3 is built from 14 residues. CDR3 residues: CASSRFRGEDTQYF. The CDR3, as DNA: TGTGCCAGCAGCCGCTTCAGGGGGGAGGATACGCAGTATTTT.

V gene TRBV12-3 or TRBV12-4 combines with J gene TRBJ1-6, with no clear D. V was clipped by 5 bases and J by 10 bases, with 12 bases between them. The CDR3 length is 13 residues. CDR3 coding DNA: TGTGCCAGCAGTCCAGAGATAGCGTCACCCCTCCACTTT. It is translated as CASSPEIASPLHF.

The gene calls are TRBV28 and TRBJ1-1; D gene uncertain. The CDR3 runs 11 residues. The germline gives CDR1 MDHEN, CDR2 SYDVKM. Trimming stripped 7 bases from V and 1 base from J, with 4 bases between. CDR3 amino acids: CASTSNTEAFF. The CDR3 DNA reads TGTGCCAGCACTTCGAACACTGAAGCTTTCTTT.

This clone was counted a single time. Written as DNA, the CDR3 is TGTGCCAGCAGCTTCGGGGGGGACGGGACCCAGTACTTC. This codes for CASSFGGDGTQYF. V and J are TRBV7-9 and TRBJ2-5, with TRBD2 identical over 8 bases. The CDR3 consists of 13 residues. Per the germline V gene, CDR1 is SEHNR and CDR2 is FQNEAQ (reference sequence). Trimming took 3 bases from V and 7 from J; bases not matched to a gene: 4.

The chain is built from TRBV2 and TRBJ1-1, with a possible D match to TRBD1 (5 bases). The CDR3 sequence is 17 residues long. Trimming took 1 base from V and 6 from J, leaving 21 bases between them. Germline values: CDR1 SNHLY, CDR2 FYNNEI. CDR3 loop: CASSEGRGFSYRAEAFF. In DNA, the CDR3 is TGTGCCAGCAGTGAAGGGAGGGGCTTCTCCTATAGGGCTGAAGCTTTCTTT. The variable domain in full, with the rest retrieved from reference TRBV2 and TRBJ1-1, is EPEVTQTPSHQVTQMGQEVILRCVPISNHLYFYWYRQILGQKVEFLVSFYNNEISEKSEIFDDQFSVERPDGSNFTLKIRSTKLEDSAMYFCASSEGRGFSYRAEAFFGQGTRLTVV.

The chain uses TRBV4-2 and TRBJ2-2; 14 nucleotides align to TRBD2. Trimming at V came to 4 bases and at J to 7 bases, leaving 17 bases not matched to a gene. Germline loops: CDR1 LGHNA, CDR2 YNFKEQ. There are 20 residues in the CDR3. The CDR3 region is CASSPGLAGGRRSEYGELFF. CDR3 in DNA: TGTGCCAGCAGCCCCGGACTAGCGGGGGGCCGACGGAGCGAATACGGGGAGCTGTTTTTT.

CDR3 sequence (DNA): TGTGCCAGCGGTCTGTGGGGACAGGGGGCAGCAGATACGCAGTATTTT. Protein sequence: CASGLWGQGAADTQYF. The chain links TRBV2 to TRBJ2-3, with 12 bases matching TRBD1. Germline assignment: CDR1 SNHLY and CDR2 FYNNEI. Trimming took 8 bases from V and 4 from J; bases not matched to a gene: 10. CDR3 length: 16 residues.

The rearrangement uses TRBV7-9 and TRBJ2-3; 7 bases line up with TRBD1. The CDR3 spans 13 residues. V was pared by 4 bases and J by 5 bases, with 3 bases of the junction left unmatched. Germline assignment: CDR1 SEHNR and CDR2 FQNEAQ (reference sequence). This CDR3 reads CASSSGGKDTQYF. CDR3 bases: TGTGCCAGCAGCTCAGGGGGAAAAGATACGCAGTATTTT.

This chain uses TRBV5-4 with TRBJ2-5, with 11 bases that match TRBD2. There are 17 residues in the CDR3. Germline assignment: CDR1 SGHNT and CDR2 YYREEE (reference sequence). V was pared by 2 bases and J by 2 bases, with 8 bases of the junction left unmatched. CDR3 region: CASSFGRGTSGQETQYF. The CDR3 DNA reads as TGTGCCAGCAGCTTTGGACGAGGGACTAGCGGACAAGAGACCCAGTACTTC.

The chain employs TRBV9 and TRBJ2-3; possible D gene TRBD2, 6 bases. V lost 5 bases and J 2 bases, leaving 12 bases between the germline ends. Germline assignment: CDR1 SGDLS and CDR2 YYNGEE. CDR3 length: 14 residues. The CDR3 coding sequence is TGTGCCAGCAGGCGGGACCCGACCACAGATACGCAGTATTTT. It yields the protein CASRRDPTTDTQYF.

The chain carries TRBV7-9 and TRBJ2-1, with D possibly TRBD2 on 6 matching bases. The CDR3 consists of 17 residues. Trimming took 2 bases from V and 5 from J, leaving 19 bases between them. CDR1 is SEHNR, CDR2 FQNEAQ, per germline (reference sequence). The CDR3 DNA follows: TGTGCCAGCAGCTTAACCGGGACTTCCCAGTACCACAATGAGCAGTTCTTC. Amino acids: CASSLTGTSQYHNEQFF.